Listed below are T cell receptor beta chains from one sample, sequenced in a study of Tregs in tolerant kidney transplant recipients. TCRdb keeps only in-frame clones here, not all; method: immunoSEQ multiplex PCR. The table has tens of thousands of clones, around nine tenths seen once. This specimen consisted of CD4+ T cells from blood (PBMCs), obtained 24 months after the transplant. These receptors were collected from a human patient who received a combined kidney and bone marrow transplant. Some T cells may be transferred from the graft donor. CDR3s include the opening cysteine and the closing phenylalanine or tryptophan. Each record gives: clone size, J gene, V gene, D gene, CDR3 protein, CDR3 DNA. The D gene is left open where the match is weak. Only some rows state a clone size, as once, few, many or a class for expanded clones.

>.|TRBJ2-1|TRBV7-9|.
CASSERVGGAYNEQFF
TGTGCCAGCAGCGAGAGGGTGGGAGGAGCCTACAATGAGCAGTTCTTC
>.|TRBJ2-3|TRBV5-1|TRBD1
CASSWGTGRADTQYF
TGCGCCAGCAGCTGGGGGACAGGGAGGGCCGATACGCAGTATTTT
>.|TRBJ2-1|TRBV2|TRBD1
CASSPMTGMGVYNEQFF
TGTGCCAGCAGCCCCATGACAGGGATGGGAGTCTACAATGAGCAGTTCTTC
>.|TRBJ1-4|TRBV5-3|.
CARSLTATPNEKLFF
TGTGCCAGAAGCCTGACAGCAACCCCTAATGAAAAACTGTTTTTT
>.|TRBJ1-2|TRBV7-2|.
CASSPGTSYGYTF
TGTGCCAGCAGCCCCGGGACATCCTATGGCTACACCTTC
>.|TRBJ2-1|TRBV18|.
CASSPPLGGISNEQFF
TGTGCCAGCTCGCCCCCCTTGGGGGGAATCAGCAATGAGCAGTTCTTC
>once|TRBJ1-2|TRBV7-8|TRBD1
CASSLEDRNNYGYTF
TGTGCCAGCAGCTTAGAGGACAGGAATAACTATGGCTACACCTTC
>.|TRBJ1-2|TRBV13|.
CASSNRQTPNYGYTF
TGTGCCAGCAGCAACCGACAGACCCCAAACTATGGCTACACCTTC
>.|TRBJ1-6|TRBV4-3|.
CASSQELSGAGSPLHF
TGCGCCAGCAGCCAAGAGCTAAGTGGTGCGGGCTCACCCCTCCACTTT
>.|TRBJ2-5|TRBV15|.
CATSRDFEETQYF
TGTGCCACCAGCAGAGATTTCGAGGAGACCCAGTACTTC
>.|TRBJ2-7|TRBV29-1|.
CSVGSGMGYEQYF
TGCAGCGTTGGATCAGGGATGGGCTACGAGCAGTACTTC
>few|TRBJ1-3|TRBV29-1|.
CSVEGGYSGNTIYF
TGCAGCGTCGAAGGAGGTTACTCTGGAAACACCATATATTTT
>.|TRBJ1-6|TRBV5-1|TRBD1
CASSYRQGRNSPLHF
TGCGCCAGCAGCTACCGACAGGGCCGTAATTCACCCCTCCACTTT
>.|TRBJ2-2|TRBV5-1|.
CASRQGNTGELFF
TGCGCCAGCAGACAGGGTAACACCGGGGAGCTGTTTTTT
>.|TRBJ2-1|TRBV18|TRBD2
CASSLSGSSYNEQFF
TGTGCCAGCTCGTTGAGCGGGAGCTCCTACAATGAGCAGTTCTTC
>.|TRBJ2-7|TRBV7-8|TRBD1
CASSPIPGQAYEQYF
TGTGCCAGCAGTCCCATACCGGGACAGGCCTACGAGCAGTACTTC
>once|TRBJ2-3|TRBV6-4|.
CASSHTGDTQYF
TGTGCCAGCAGTCATACCGGAGATACGCAGTATTTT
>.|TRBJ1-4|TRBV19|.
CASSKNRDGDEKLFF
TGTGCCAGTAGTAAAAACAGGGATGGGGATGAAAAACTGTTTTTT
>once|TRBJ2-7|TRBV5-6|.
CASSLGVEYGEQYF
TGTGCCAGCAGCTTGGGGGTGGAGTATGGCGAGCAGTACTTC
>.|TRBJ2-5|TRBV4-3|TRBD2
CASSQDRGLAGVETQYF
TGCGCCAGCAGCCAAGATCGCGGACTAGCGGGGGTAGAGACCCAGTACTTC
>.|TRBJ2-7|TRBV27|TRBD2
CASARTSVAYEQYF
TGTGCCAGCGCCAGGACTAGCGTGGCCTACGAGCAGTACTTC
>.|TRBJ1-2|TRBV6-5|.
CASSRRGHGNYGYTF
TGTGCCAGCAGCCGTCGGGGACATGGGAACTATGGCTACACCTTC
>.|TRBJ2-7|TRBV5-1|.
CASSLVTGSYEQYF
TGCGCCAGCAGCTTGGTGACAGGCTCCTACGAGCAGTACTTC
>.|TRBJ2-1|TRBV12-5|TRBD2
CASGTTSGRAYNEQFF
TGTGCTAGTGGTACCACTAGCGGGAGGGCGTACAATGAGCAGTTCTTC
>.|TRBJ1-2|TRBV9|.
CASSVGQFYGYTF
TGTGCCAGCAGCGTAGGCCAGTTCTATGGCTACACCTTC
>.|TRBJ2-1|TRBV15|TRBD2
CATSRDLVAGSSYNEQFF
TGTGCCACCAGCAGAGATCTGGTAGCGGGGAGCTCCTACAATGAGCAGTTCTTC
>.|TRBJ2-1|TRBV10-3|.
CAISPSGQGSYNEQFF
.
>.|TRBJ2-7|TRBV27|TRBD2
CASSSSGVLSYEQYF
TGTGCCAGCAGTTCTAGCGGGGTCCTTTCCTACGAGCAGTACTTC
>.|TRBJ2-3|TRBV5-5|TRBD1
CASSSTGGPGTDTQYF
TGTGCCAGCAGTTCAACAGGGGGCCCTGGCACAGATACGCAGTATTTT
>.|TRBJ2-7|TRBV5-1|TRBD2
CASSFRTSGLAYEQYF
TGCGCCAGCAGCTTCAGGACTAGCGGATTAGCCTACGAGCAGTACTTC
>.|TRBJ2-5|TRBV4-1|TRBD2
CASSQASGLAQETQYF
TGCGCCAGCAGCCAAGCTTCGGGACTAGCACAAGAGACCCAGTACTTC
>.|TRBJ2-7|TRBV2|TRBD1
CASSEADRGRYEQYF
TGTGCCAGCAGTGAAGCGGACAGGGGTCGGTACGAGCAGTACTTC
>.|TRBJ2-3|TRBV7-9|TRBD2
CASSLLAGGADTQYF
TGTGCCAGCAGCCTACTAGCGGGAGGGGCAGATACGCAGTATTTT
>.|TRBJ2-1|TRBV30|TRBD2
CAWRVKWGSGRTRYNEQFF
TGTGCCTGGAGAGTGAAATGGGGTAGCGGGAGGACCAGGTACAATGAGCAGTTCTTC
>.|TRBJ1-2|TRBV19|TRBD1
CASTPDRDRGYTF
TGTGCCAGTACCCCGGACAGGGACCGCGGCTACACCTTC
>.|TRBJ2-7|TRBV4-2|TRBD2
CASSRGLAGVYEQYF
TGTGCCAGCAGCCGGGGACTAGCGGGTGTCTACGAGCAGTACTTC
>few|TRBJ1-2|TRBV5-6|.
CASSLASYGYTF
TGTGCCAGCAGCTTGGCCTCCTATGGCTACACCTTC
>.|TRBJ1-1|TRBV7-9|TRBD1
CASSGGTDKNTEAFF
TGTGCCAGCAGCGGCGGGACAGACAAGAACACTGAAGCTTTCTTT
>.|TRBJ2-1|TRBV27|TRBD1
CASSRGETGQGYNEQFF
TGTGCCAGCAGTAGGGGAGAAACGGGACAGGGCTACAATGAGCAGTTCTTC
>.|TRBJ2-1|TRBV4-2|TRBD2
CASSRGLAGGHYNEQFF
TGTGCCAGCAGCCGGGGACTAGCGGGGGGGCACTACAATGAGCAGTTCTTC
>.|TRBJ2-7|TRBV4-1|TRBD2
CASSQDQGTSGGGYEQYF
TGCGCCAGCAGCCAAGATCAAGGGACTAGCGGGGGGGGGTACGAGCAGTACTTC